The next 32 T cell receptor beta chains were all read from a single sample in a study of breast tumors, draining lymph nodes, adjacent tissues. TCRdb re-called the multiplex PCR reads with MiXCR, one entry per CDR3 protein. The sample records about 63,000 distinct CDR3 sequences, roughly 57% being singletons. The source material was breast tumor tissue. These receptor sequences come from a female donor with breast cancer. Some clones in this sample may be carry-over from other donors' samples.

V is TRBV12-3 or TRBV12-4 and J is TRBJ1-3; no firm D call. The V end was cut by 3 bases, the J end by 3 bases, with 9 bases between. This CDR3 is built from 14 residues. CDR3: CASSFATSGNTIYF. The CDR3 region has the DNA TGTGCCAGCAGTTTCGCGACAAGTGGAAACACCATATATTTT.

This chain joins TRBV29-1 and TRBJ2-7, with D perhaps matching TRBD1 (6 bases). This CDR3 contains 12 residues. CDR1 and CDR2 from the germline V gene are SQVTM and ANQGSEA. Trimming cost V 7 bases and J 5 bases, with 15 bases left between them. Here the CDR3 DNA reads TGCAGCGGGCTGACAGGTCTTGACGAGCAGTACTTC. Amino acids: CSGLTGLDEQYF.

The genes are TRBV29-1 and TRBJ2-5; D might be TRBD1 or TRBD2, each matching 5 bases. Trimming cost V 8 bases and J 7 bases, with 11 bases left between them. CDR3 length: 10 amino acids. The germline V gene has CDR1 SQVTM and CDR2 ANQGSEA. Here the CDR3 DNA reads TGCAGCTTAGGGGCGGGGACCCAGTACTTC. Translation: CSLGAGTQYF. The full variable domain, its missing parts supplied by reference TRBV29-1 and TRBJ2-5, is SAVISQKPSRDICQRGTSLTIQCQVDSQVTMMFWYRQQPGQSLTLIATANQGSEATYESGFVIDKFPISRPNLTFSTLTVSNMSPEDSSIYLCSLGAGTQYFGPGTRLLVL.

On this clonotype: One base away lies a much larger clone, so this may be a sequencing read error. The V and J genes are TRBV3-1 and TRBJ2-5; TRBD1 agrees at 8 bases. Germline V gene lookup returns CDR1 LGHDT and CDR2 YNNKEL (reference sequence). The CDR3 extends over 14 amino acids. The V segment lost 4 bases and the J segment 4 bases; nucleotides outside the gene matches: 5. In DNA, the CDR3 is TGTGCCAGCAGCCGAACAGACAGGGGAGAGACCCAGTACTTC. This encodes CASSRTDRGETQYF.

Of note for this clonotype: A much larger clone differs by one base, so this may be a read error. Because it lacks the conserved phenylalanine or tryptophan at the end, this CDR3 is likely a read error. This sequence joins TRBV20-1 and TRBJ2-7; the D is unclear. This CDR3 region has 10 residues. The V gene's germline CDR1 is DFQATT and CDR2 SNEGSKA (reference sequence). CDR3 protein: CSPANCEQYS. For the CDR3, the DNA is TGCAGCCCTGCGAACTGCGAGCAGTACTCC.

Turning to this clonotype: Germline is not matched at one junction end, which may reflect a read error. The genes are TRBV7-2 and TRBJ2-2; D is unresolved. Germline-derived CDR1 and CDR2 are SGHTA and FQGNSA. This CDR3 is built from 14 residues. The CDR3 loop is CASSQVPATGELFF. The DNA for the CDR3 is TGCGCCAGCAGTCAAGTTCCAGCGACCGGGGAGCTGTTTTTT. The full variable domain, completed using reference TRBV7-2 and TRBJ2-2, is GAGVSQSPSNKVTEKGKDVELRCDPISGHTALYWYRQSLGQGLEFLIYFQGNSAPDKSGLPSDRFSAERTGGSVSTLTIQRTQQEDSAVYLCASSQVPATGELFFGEGSRLTVL.

The CDR3 region is CSGRGDRVYEQYF. The CDR3 DNA reads TGCAGTGGCAGGGGGGACAGGGTGTACGAGCAGTACTTC. The rearrangement uses TRBV20-1 and TRBJ2-7; 9 nucleotides align to TRBD1. From germline, CDR1 is DFQATT and CDR2 SNEGSKA (reference sequence). With 7 bases clipped from V and 4 bases from J, the junction kept 8 bases outside the gene matches. The CDR3 consists of 13 residues.

In this sample, this clonotype turned up many times. CDR3 residues: CASSRRENEQFF. The CDR3, as DNA: TGTGCCAGCAGCCGAAGGGAAAATGAGCAGTTCTTC. The J gene is TRBJ2-1, the V gene TRBV12-3 or TRBV12-4; D gene unclear. Trimming stripped 6 bases from V and 7 bases from J, with 10 bases between. This CDR3 contains 12 residues.

The chain couples TRBV6-5 to TRBJ1-6; TRBD1 agrees at 7 bases. The CDR3 sequence is 14 residues long. Germline loops: CDR1 MNHEY, CDR2 SVGAGI. The trim removed 2 bases at V and 10 bases at J, leaving 5 bases unmatched. The CDR3 loop is CASSYGTEGSPLHF. The CDR3 DNA reads as TGTGCCAGCAGTTACGGGACAGAAGGGTCACCCCTCCACTTT.

There are many counts of this clonotype. The V call is TRBV10-3, the J call TRBJ1-1, with D unresolved. The CDR3 is 12 amino acids. Germline V CDR1 and CDR2: ENHRY, SYGVKD. V was shortened by 4 bases and J by 1 base, with 4 bases between the two germline ends. As DNA, the CDR3 is TGTGCCATCAGTGCGGAGAACACTGAAGCTTTCTTT. Amino acid sequence: CAISAENTEAFF.

This clonotype showed up just a few times. This rearrangement joins TRBV5-1 to TRBJ2-6; 7 nucleotides align to TRBD1. Germline V gene data show CDR1 as SGHRS and CDR2 as YFSETQ. This CDR3 is 14 amino acids long. The trim removed 2 bases at V and 11 bases at J, leaving 7 bases unmatched. Written as DNA, the CDR3 is TGCGCCAGCAGCTTCGGCACAGGGGCTTACGTCCTGACTTTC. Amino acids: CASSFGTGAYVLTF.

This clonotype was found many times. This chain joins TRBV6-6 and TRBJ1-3; D gene unclear. Trimming left V 0 bases short and J 1 base short, with 13 bases between. The germline V gene encodes CDR1 MNHNY and CDR2 SVGAGI (reference sequence). This CDR3 spans 17 amino acids. The CDR3 DNA reads as TGTGCCAGCAGTTACTCGGTCCACCGGGAGTCTGGAAACACCATATATTTT. Protein sequence: CASSYSVHRESGNTIYF.

This rearrangement joins TRBV7-9 to TRBJ2-7, with D possibly matching TRBD2 (5 bases). The V gene's germline CDR1 is SEHNR and CDR2 FQNEAQ (reference sequence). CDR3 length equals 14 residues. Trimming took off 3 bases at V and 2 bases at J, with 11 bases between the two ends. The CDR3 loop is CASSFNSGTYEQYF. CDR3 bases: TGTGCCAGCAGCTTTAACTCGGGAACCTACGAGCAGTACTTC.

Turning to this clonotype: The junction shows a germline mismatch at one end, possibly a read error. V is TRBV7-9 and J is TRBJ1-2; no reliable D call. CDR3 length: 15 amino acids. The V gene's germline CDR1 is SEHNR and CDR2 FQNEAQ (reference sequence). Here the CDR3 reads CASSPAGFLDYGYPF. For the CDR3, the DNA is TGTGCCAGCAGCCCGGCCGGGTTTTTGGACTATGGCTACCCCTTC.

The J gene is TRBJ1-3, the V gene TRBV7-2, with a weak D call TRBD1 (6 bases). Trimming shortened V by 4 bases and J by 16 bases, and 17 bases separated the two germline ends. CDR1 is SGHTA, CDR2 FQGNSA, per germline. The length of the CDR3 is 12 residues. The CDR3 DNA reads as TGTGCCAGCAGCTCGGGGGGGCCCACTCGGTATTTT. Translation gives CASSSGGPTRYF.

For this clonotype: Its ends do not fully match the called genes, so a read error is possible. The V call is TRBV9, the J call TRBJ2-3; 10 bases are shared with TRBD2. Looked up from germline, CDR1 is SGDLS and CDR2 is YYNGEE. The CDR3 loop spans 17 amino acids. CDR3 region: CASSVAPSGGRWDTQYF. CDR3 bases: TGTGCCAGCAGCGTAGCTCCTAGCGGGGGAAGATGGGATACACAGTATTTT.

This clonotype was observed many times. The chain carries TRBV14 and TRBJ2-3; TRBD2 might be the D (6 bases). V was clipped by 4 bases and J by 3 bases, with 17 bases between them. The CDR3 totals 16 residues. Looked up from germline, CDR1 is SGHDN and CDR2 is FVKESK. The CDR3 is CASSLRDWPFTDTQYF. CDR3 nucleotides: TGTGCCAGCAGCCTAAGGGACTGGCCCTTTACAGATACGCAGTATTTT.

The chain joins TRBV20-1 to TRBJ2-7; 9 bases match TRBD2. This CDR3 is 14 amino acids long. Trimming removed 4 bases from V and 6 bases from J; junction bases left unmatched: 10. From germline, CDR1 is DFQATT and CDR2 SNEGSKA (reference sequence). CDR3 in amino acids: CSATSGTSPPEQYF. CDR3 bases: TGCAGTGCTACCTCCGGGACTAGCCCCCCCGAGCAGTACTTC.

V gene TRBV25-1 combines with J gene TRBJ2-3, with a tentative D call TRBD2 (5 bases). CDR3 size: 14 residues. Germline assignment: CDR1 MGHDK and CDR2 SYGVNS. Deletions cut 0 bases from V and 4 bases from J, with 8 bases between. This CDR3 reads CASSEYEGSDTQYF. In DNA form, the CDR3 reads TGTGCCAGCAGTGAATATGAGGGTTCAGATACGCAGTATTTT.

The gene calls are TRBV5-5 and TRBJ1-1, with D possibly matching TRBD1 (6 bases). V lost 8 bases to trimming and J lost 1 base, with 12 bases between them. The CDR3 runs to 13 residues. Looked up from germline, CDR1 is SGHKS and CDR2 is YYEKEE (reference sequence). CDR3 region: CASSGVSNTEAFF. The CDR3 coding sequence is TGTGCCAGTTCAGGGGTTTCGAACACTGAAGCTTTCTTT.

The V call is TRBV19, the J call TRBJ1-6; 9 bases map to TRBD1. The germline V gene encodes CDR1 LNHDA and CDR2 SQIVND (reference sequence). The CDR3 covers 14 residues. Unmatched junction bases numbered 6, after V lost 5 bases and J lost 10 bases. CDR3 region: CASSLLDRGSPLHF. CDR3 DNA: TGTGCCAGTAGTTTACTCGACAGGGGGTCACCCCTCCACTTT.

The CDR3 here is CASSVELAGNTQYF. DNA for the CDR3: TGTGCCAGCAGCGTAGAACTAGCGGGAAATACGCAGTATTTT. The rearrangement joins TRBV9 to TRBJ2-3; the match to TRBD2 covers 10 bases. This CDR3 comprises 14 residues. The V gene's germline CDR1 is SGDLS and CDR2 YYNGEE. Trimming cost V 0 bases and J 7 bases; bases outside gene matches: 2.

The V and J genes are TRBV7-4 and TRBJ2-1, with 10 bases identical to TRBD1. The junction had 2 bases not matched to a gene; V was cut back by 5 bases and J by 10 bases. The germline V gene has CDR1 SGHVT and CDR2 SQSDAQ. The CDR3 is made up of 12 amino acids. The CDR3 loop is CASSKDRGEQFF. The CDR3 DNA sequence: TGTGCCAGCAGCAAGGACAGGGGGGAGCAGTTCTTC.

The chain is built from TRBV19 and TRBJ2-5; 7 nucleotides agree with TRBD1. After removal of 5 bases from V and 9 bases from J, the junction contained 12 bases not matched to a gene. Germline CDR1 is LNHDA and CDR2 is SQIVND (reference sequence). The CDR3 contains 14 residues. Here the CDR3 reads CASSRTGGNQPQYF. As DNA, the CDR3 is TGTGCCAGTAGTCGGACAGGCGGCAATCAGCCCCAGTACTTC.

V and J are TRBV7-9 and TRBJ2-1; 9 bases agree with TRBD1. The trim removed 2 bases at V and 9 bases at J, leaving 8 bases unmatched. There are 15 residues in the CDR3. Per germline, CDR1 SEHNR and CDR2 FQNEAQ (reference sequence). CDR3 sequence reads: CASSLWDRVASEQFF. The CDR3 DNA follows: TGTGCCAGCAGCTTATGGGACAGGGTGGCTAGTGAGCAGTTCTTC.

The chain uses TRBV12-3 or TRBV12-4 and TRBJ1-2; D is unclear. The germline V and J ends were trimmed by 8 bases and 1 base, with 14 bases remaining between them. CDR3 length equals 14 residues. The CDR3 DNA sequence: TGTGCCAGCGAACGGGGTGAACTTAACTATGGCTACACCTTC. Residues: CASERGELNYGYTF.

There are many counts of this clonotype. The rearrangement uses TRBV20-1 and TRBJ1-5; D ambiguous. V was cut by 0 bases and J by 5 bases, with 14 bases left in between. The germline gives CDR1 DFQATT, CDR2 SNEGSKA (reference sequence). The CDR3 length is 15 residues. CDR3 residues: CSARDQREYHQPQHF. CDR3 in DNA: TGCAGTGCTAGAGATCAGAGAGAATACCATCAGCCCCAGCATTTT.

The chain recombines TRBV7-9 with TRBJ1-4, with 10 bases that match TRBD1. Germline-derived CDR1 and CDR2 are SEHNR and FQNEAQ (reference sequence). V was pared by 2 bases and J by 8 bases, with 5 bases of the junction left unmatched. The CDR3 is 15 amino acids. Here the CDR3 DNA reads TGTGCCAGCAGCTTATGGGACAGGGGAGGAGAAAAACTGTTTTTT. Residues: CASSLWDRGGEKLFF.

The chain uses TRBV6-2 or TRBV6-3 and TRBJ2-1; 7 bases agree with TRBD2. This CDR3 region has 14 residues. Trimming cost V 5 bases and J 8 bases; bases outside gene matches: 9. CDR1 and CDR2 (germline): MNHEY, SVGEGT. In nucleotides, the CDR3 is TGTGCCAGCAGTCCACAAGGGACTACCGATGAGCAGTTCTTC. This encodes CASSPQGTTDEQFF.

The chain combines TRBV7-2 with TRBJ2-3; D perhaps matches TRBD2 (6 bases). V shed 6 bases and J shed 11 bases, with 18 bases lying between them. CDR1 and CDR2 from the germline V gene are SGHTA and FQGNSA. This CDR3 is 13 amino acids long. The CDR3 sequence is CASSSDIGGEQYF. In DNA, the CDR3 is TGTGCCAGCAGTTCGGACATCGGGGGAGAGCAGTATTTT.

This chain joins TRBV20-1 and TRBJ2-3; 16 bases map to TRBD2. With V trimmed by 3 bases and J by 8 bases, 8 bases remained unmatched. Germline V gene lookup returns CDR1 DFQATT and CDR2 SNEGSKA (reference sequence). The length of the CDR3 is 16 residues. The CDR3 DNA reads as TGCAGTGCTAGGGGGGGACTAGCGGGGGGGCCAGGTACGCAGTATTTT. Residues: CSARGGLAGGPGTQYF.

This clonotype has at least ten counts. The CDR3 loop is CASSALGQGGNQPQHF. The CDR3 DNA sequence: TGTGCCAGTAGTGCGCTGGGACAGGGCGGCAATCAGCCCCAGCATTTT. This chain uses TRBV19 with TRBJ1-5, with 9 bases aligning to TRBD1. This CDR3 comprises 16 residues. The J segment lost 2 bases and the V segment lost 5 bases, leaving 7 bases of the junction unmatched. CDR1 and CDR2 from the germline V gene are LNHDA and SQIVND (reference sequence).